This TCR beta chain was documented in a study of CD8 T cells in ankylosing spondylitis. V lost 3 bases and J lost 4; bases outside the gene matches: 16. There are 18 residues in the CDR3. TCRdb used MiXCR to reprocess the 5' RACE reads, holding one entry per CDR3 protein. This table has 350,000 or so distinct CDR3 sequences, 14% to 15% appearing once. What was sequenced was blood, either unsorted or a sorted T cell fraction (not recorded which). The J gene is TRBJ2-7, the V gene TRBV12-3 or TRBV12-4; 9 positions agree with TRBD1. This TCR came from a male donor with ankylosing spondylitis or in good health (not recorded which). CDR3 protein: CASSFSSRQGGTNYEQYF. The CDR3 DNA is TGTGCCAGCAGTTTCTCCTCCCGACAGGGGGGAACTAATTACGAGCAGTACTTC.